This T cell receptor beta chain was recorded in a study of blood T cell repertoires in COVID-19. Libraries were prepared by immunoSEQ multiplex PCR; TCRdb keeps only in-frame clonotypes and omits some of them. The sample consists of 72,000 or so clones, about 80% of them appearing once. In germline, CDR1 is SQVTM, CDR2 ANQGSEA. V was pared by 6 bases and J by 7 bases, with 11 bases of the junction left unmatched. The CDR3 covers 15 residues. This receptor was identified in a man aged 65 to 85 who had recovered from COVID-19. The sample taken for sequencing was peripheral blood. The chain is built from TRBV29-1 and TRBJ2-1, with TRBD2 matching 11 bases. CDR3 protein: CSVGAGTSGVNEQFF. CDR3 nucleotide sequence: TGCAGCGTCGGAGCCGGGACTAGCGGAGTTAATGAGCAGTTCTTC.